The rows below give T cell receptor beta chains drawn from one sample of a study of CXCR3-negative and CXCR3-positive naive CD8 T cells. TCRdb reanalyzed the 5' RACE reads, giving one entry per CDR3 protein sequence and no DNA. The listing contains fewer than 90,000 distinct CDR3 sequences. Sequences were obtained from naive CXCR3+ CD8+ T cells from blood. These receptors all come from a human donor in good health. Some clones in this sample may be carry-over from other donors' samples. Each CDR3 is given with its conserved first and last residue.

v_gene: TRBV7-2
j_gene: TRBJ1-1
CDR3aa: CASSYLTGGEGWGTEAFF

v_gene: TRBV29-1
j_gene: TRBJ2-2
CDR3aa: CSVDSAGELFF

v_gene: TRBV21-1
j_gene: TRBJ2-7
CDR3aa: CASSKEEGDSYEQYF

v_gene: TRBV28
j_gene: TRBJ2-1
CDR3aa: CASSLPDYQNRDEQFF

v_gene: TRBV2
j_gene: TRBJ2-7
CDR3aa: CASSPSGGHSYEQYF

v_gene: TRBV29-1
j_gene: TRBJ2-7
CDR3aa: CSVMWGREGEQYF

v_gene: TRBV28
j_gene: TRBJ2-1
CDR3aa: CASSWGLANHNEQFF

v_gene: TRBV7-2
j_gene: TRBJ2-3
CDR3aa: CASSWAVGLLDTQYF

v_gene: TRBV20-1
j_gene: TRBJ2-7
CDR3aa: CSELSGDHYEQYF

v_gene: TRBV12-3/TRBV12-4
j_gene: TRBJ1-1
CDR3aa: CASSFPGEGVNTEAFF

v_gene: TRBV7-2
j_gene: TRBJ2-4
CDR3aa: CASSGGGDWRNIQYF

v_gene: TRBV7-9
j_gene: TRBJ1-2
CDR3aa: CASRSTQGPEGGYTF

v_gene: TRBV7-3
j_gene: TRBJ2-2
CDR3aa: CASSSAEGLDGELFF

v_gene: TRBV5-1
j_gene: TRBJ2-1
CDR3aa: CASNIYNRASYNEQFF